This T cell receptor (beta chain) was observed in a study of T cells in Graves' hyperthyroidism and ophthalmopathy. Calling Graves' hyperthyroidism stable meant ophthalmopathy did not progress within 18 months. This clonotype was observed many times. Per germline, CDR1 MNHNS and CDR2 SASEGT. This CDR3 contains 14 residues. Trimming took 6 bases from V and 0 from J, leaving 9 bases between them. Amplification of TCR beta CDR3 regions used RNA as the template. The HTBI primer set was used in a first-round RT-PCR of the TCR CDR3. MiXCR, run by TCRdb on the multiplex PCR reads, gives a single entry per CDR3 protein. The sample lists around 520,000 distinct CDR3 sequences, approximately 15% occurring once.

The chain employs TRBV6-1 and TRBJ1-5; D perhaps matches TRBD1 (5 bases). The source is a woman between 35 and 50 years old with Graves' hyperthyroidism. The material sequenced was blood. The CDR3, as DNA: TGTGCCAGCAGACGGGGCTATAGCAATCAGCCCCAGCATTTT. Translating it yields CASRRGYSNQPQHF.